The 16 T cell receptor beta chains below come from one sample, sequenced in a study of STAT3 mutations in large granular lymphocyte leukemia. Their specific antigens are unknown. The table came from immunoSEQ multiplex PCR; TCRdb's copy has only in-frame clones and leaves some out. Among around 4,700 clones listed, around 53% were seen once. The study's findings and limits: At least one immunodominant TCR beta clonotype appeared in every T-cell large granular lymphocyte leukemia patient.

Material for sequencing was peripheral blood mononuclear cells. The receptors derive from a male patient aged 50 or older with T-cell large granular lymphocyte leukemia. Some clones in this sample may be carry-over from other donors' samples.

The V and J genes are TRBV18 and TRBJ1-2; 11 nucleotides align to TRBD1. This CDR3 region has 13 residues. Germline CDR1 is KGHSH and CDR2 is LQKENI. Germline trimming cut 7 bases from V and 8 bases from J; bases unmatched to any gene: 6. CDR3 sequence: CASLPGQGEGYTF. CDR3 DNA sequence: TGTGCCAGCTTGCCGGGACAGGGGGAAGGCTACACCTTC. Full variable domain (missing parts from reference TRBV18 and TRBJ1-2): NAGVMQNPRHLVRRRGQEARLRCSPMKGHSHVYWYRQLPEEGLKFMVYLQKENIIDESGMPKERFSAEFPKEGPSILRIQQVVRGDSAAYFCASLPGQGEGYTFGSGTRLTVV.

In this sample, this clone turned up a few times. The chain links TRBV6-5 to TRBJ1-2; no definite D call. Trimming removed 2 bases at V and 6 bases at J, with 10 bases between. Germline values: CDR1 MNHEY, CDR2 SVGAGI. The CDR3 runs 13 residues. DNA of the CDR3: TGTGCCAGCAGTTACGGCCAGGCAGATGGCTACACCTTC. This codes for CASSYGQADGYTF.

This chain connects TRBV25-1 to TRBJ2-7; no firm D call. V shed 1 base and J shed 6 bases, with 4 bases lying between them. Germline-derived CDR1 and CDR2 are MGHDK and SYGVNS. CDR3 length equals 11 residues. The CDR3 region has the DNA TGTGCCAGCAGTGAATCCCGCGAGCAGTACTTC. It yields the protein CASSESREQYF.

The chain employs TRBV2 and TRBJ1-2; D uncertain. The CDR3 totals 13 residues. V lost 1 base and J lost 4, with 7 bases in between. Germline values: CDR1 SNHLY, CDR2 FYNNEI. CDR3 protein: CASSEGRAYGYTF. CDR3 DNA: TGTGCCAGCAGTGAAGGCCGGGCCTATGGCTACACCTTC.

This clone occurred a few times. The genes are TRBV9 and TRBJ1-2, with 7 bases fitting TRBD1. Germline V gene lookup returns CDR1 SGDLS and CDR2 YYNGEE. V dropped 3 bases and J dropped 8; count of bases not matched to a gene: 4. The CDR3 covers 12 residues. This CDR3 is CASSGTGDGYTF. CDR3 bases: TGTGCCAGCAGCGGGACAGGAGACGGCTACACCTTC. The variable domain in full, with the rest retrieved from reference TRBV9 and TRBJ1-2, is DSGVTQTPKHLITATGQRVTLRCSPRSGDLSVYWYQQSLDQGLQFLIQYYNGEERAKGNILERFSAQQFPDLHSELNLSSLELGDSALYFCASSGTGDGYTFGSGTRLTVV.

This chain uses TRBV5-1 with TRBJ2-6, with D perhaps TRBD2 (5 bases). The germline CDR1 and CDR2 sequences are SGHRS and YFSETQ. V was pared by 5 bases and J by 0 bases, with 21 bases between. CDR3 length: 19 amino acids. CDR3 residues: CASRLEGPNAASGANVLTF. CDR3 nucleotide sequence: TGCGCCAGCAGACTTGAGGGCCCCAACGCCGCCTCTGGGGCCAACGTCCTGACTTTC.

The chain uses TRBV5-4 and TRBJ2-5; unclear D gene. Germline CDR1 reads SGHNT; CDR2 reads YYREEE (reference sequence). The CDR3 length is 15 residues. Between the trimmed V and J ends, which lost 0 bases and 6 bases, there was a span of 15 bases. The CDR3 DNA reads TGTGCCAGCAGCTTGGGCATTCTCCAAGATCAGACCCAGTACTTC. Translated, it gives CASSLGILQDQTQYF.

This clone appeared once. The rearrangement joins TRBV30 to TRBJ2-5; D call uncertain. CDR3 length: 11 amino acids. With 4 bases removed from V and 5 bases from J, the gap between germline ends came to 8 bases. The germline gives CDR1 GTSNPN, CDR2 SVGIG (reference sequence). For the CDR3, the DNA is TGTGCCTGGAAGGGTGGGGAGACCCAGTACTTC. Amino acid sequence: CAWKGGETQYF.

This chain connects TRBV5-1 to TRBJ1-2; 8 positions agree with TRBD1. The V and J ends lost 4 bases and 0 bases, in that order; junction bases with no gene match: 5. The CDR3 spans 15 residues. Germline V gives CDR1 SGHRS, CDR2 YFSETQ. This CDR3 reads CASSTQGGANYGYTF. CDR3 DNA: TGCGCCAGCAGCACACAGGGGGGAGCTAACTATGGCTACACCTTC.

V gene TRBV5-1 combines with J gene TRBJ1-1; D call uncertain. The CDR3 spans 15 residues. Trimming pared 4 bases from V and 4 bases from J, leaving 17 bases between. Germline CDR1 reads SGHRS; CDR2 reads YFSETQ. In DNA form, the CDR3 reads TGCGCCAGCAGCCTGATCGGGGTAGAGGGCACTGAAGCTTTCTTT. Its protein product is CASSLIGVEGTEAFF.

The rearrangement links TRBV5-1 to TRBJ2-5; perhaps D is TRBD1 or TRBD2 (5 bases each). V was cut by 4 bases and J by 5 bases, with 18 bases left in between. There are 15 residues in the CDR3. Germline V CDR1 and CDR2: SGHRS, YFSETQ. CDR3 residues: CASSPGTVEGETQYF. CDR3 DNA: TGCGCCAGCAGCCCCGGGACGGTGGAAGGGGAGACCCAGTACTTC.

This clone is a singleton in its sample. The J gene is TRBJ2-7, the V gene TRBV4-2, with TRBD2 matching over 8 bases. The CDR3 is made up of 15 amino acids. Trimming removed 4 bases from V and 5 bases from J; junction bases left unmatched: 10. CDR1 is LGHNA and CDR2 is YNFKEQ in the germline V gene. CDR3: CASSPGSSGKHEQYF. CDR3 in DNA: TGTGCCAGCAGCCCTGGTAGTAGCGGGAAACACGAGCAGTACTTC.

The chain couples TRBV5-1 to TRBJ2-1, with 7 bases lining up with TRBD1. J lost 4 bases, V lost 7 bases, and 8 bases had no gene match. This CDR3 comprises 14 residues. Germline-derived CDR1 and CDR2 are SGHRS and YFSETQ. The CDR3 region has the DNA TGCGCCAGCTCTAGGGACAGAGTGTACAATGAGCAGTTCTTC. Translation: CASSRDRVYNEQFF.

This chain joins TRBV7-9 and TRBJ1-2; 9 positions agree with TRBD1. The trim removed 4 bases at V and 5 bases at J, leaving 8 bases unmatched. The CDR3 totals 15 residues. Germline CDR1 reads SEHNR; CDR2 reads FQNEAQ (reference sequence). The CDR3 DNA reads as TGTGCCAGCAGCTCGGACAGGGGTTCGATTTATGGCTACACCTTC. This encodes CASSSDRGSIYGYTF.

V is TRBV14 and J is TRBJ2-3; D is uncertain. Germline CDR1 is SGHDN and CDR2 is FVKESK. The V gene lost 5 bases and the J gene lost 2 bases, with 11 bases spanning the gap. This CDR3 is 14 amino acids long. The CDR3 loop reads CASSITAVTDTQYF. CDR3 DNA sequence: TGTGCCAGCAGCATCACGGCAGTCACAGATACGCAGTATTTT.

This clone was picked up a small number of times. The CDR3 nucleotides read TGTGCCAGCAGCTTAGATGGGACAGGGTTACGTGGCTACACCTTC. This sequence encodes CASSLDGTGLRGYTF. The chain links TRBV11-2 to TRBJ1-2, with 9 bases aligning to TRBD1. Trimming took 0 bases from V and 7 from J; bases not matched to a gene: 6. CDR3 length: 15 residues. Per germline, CDR1 SGHAT and CDR2 FQNNGV.